This T cell receptor (beta chain) was sequenced during a study of OX40 agonist ivuxolimab in advanced cancers. The V gene's germline CDR1 is KGHSH and CDR2 LQKENI. This CDR3 is built from 13 residues. Trimming cost V 3 bases and J 8 bases, with 13 bases left between them. Assay: immunoSEQ multiplex PCR; the TCRdb copy retains only in-frame clones and omits some. Of approximately 82,000 clones in the sample, about 86% were seen once. This clone was observed a single time. Sample: CD4+ or CD8+ T cells sorted from blood, taken in a trial of the OX40 agonist ivuxolimab. The TCR comes from an adult with an advanced solid tumor such as melanoma, head and neck, liver or kidney cancer. The rearrangement uses TRBV18 and TRBJ1-2; possibly TRBD1 for D (5 bases). The CDR3 here is CASSPATERGYTF. As DNA, the CDR3 is TGTGCCAGCTCACCTGCGACAGAGCGCGGCTACACCTTC.